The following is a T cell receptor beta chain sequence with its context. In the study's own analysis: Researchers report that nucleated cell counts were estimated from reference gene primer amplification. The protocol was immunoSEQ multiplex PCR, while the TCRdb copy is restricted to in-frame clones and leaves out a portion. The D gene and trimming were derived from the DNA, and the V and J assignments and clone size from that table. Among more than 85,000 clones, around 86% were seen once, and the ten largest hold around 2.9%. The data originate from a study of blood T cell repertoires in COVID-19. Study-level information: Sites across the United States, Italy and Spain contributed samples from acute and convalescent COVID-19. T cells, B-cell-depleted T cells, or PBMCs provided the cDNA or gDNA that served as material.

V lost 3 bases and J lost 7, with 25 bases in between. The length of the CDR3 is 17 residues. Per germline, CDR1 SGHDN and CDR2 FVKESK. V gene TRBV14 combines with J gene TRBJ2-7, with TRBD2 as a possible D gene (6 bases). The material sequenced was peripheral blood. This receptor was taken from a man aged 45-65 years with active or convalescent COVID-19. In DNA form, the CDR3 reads TGTGCCAGCAGCCAGACGGGTGGGACTTACTCGGCAGGAGAGCAGTACTTC. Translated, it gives CASSQTGGTYSAGEQYF.